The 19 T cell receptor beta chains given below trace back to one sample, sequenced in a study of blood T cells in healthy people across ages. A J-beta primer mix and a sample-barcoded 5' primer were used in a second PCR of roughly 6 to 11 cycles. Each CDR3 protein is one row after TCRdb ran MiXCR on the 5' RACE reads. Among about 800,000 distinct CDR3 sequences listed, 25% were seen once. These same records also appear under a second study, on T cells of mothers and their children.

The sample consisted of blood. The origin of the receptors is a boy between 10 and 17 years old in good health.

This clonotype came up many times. The CDR3: CASSYLAGSYNEQFF. CDR3 coding DNA: TGTGCCAGCAGTTACCTAGCGGGGTCATACAATGAGCAGTTCTTC. The chain combines TRBV6-6 with TRBJ2-1; TRBD2 matches 9 bases. V gave up 2 bases and J gave up 4 bases; unmatched junction bases: 3. This CDR3 contains 15 residues. Germline CDR1 is MNHNY and CDR2 is SVGAGI (reference sequence).

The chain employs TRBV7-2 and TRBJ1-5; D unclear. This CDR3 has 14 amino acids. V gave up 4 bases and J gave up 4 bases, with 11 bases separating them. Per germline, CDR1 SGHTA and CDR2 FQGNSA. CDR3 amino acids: CASSSSGRNQPQHF. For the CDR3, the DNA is TGTGCCAGCAGCTCCTCGGGGAGGAATCAGCCCCAGCATTTT.

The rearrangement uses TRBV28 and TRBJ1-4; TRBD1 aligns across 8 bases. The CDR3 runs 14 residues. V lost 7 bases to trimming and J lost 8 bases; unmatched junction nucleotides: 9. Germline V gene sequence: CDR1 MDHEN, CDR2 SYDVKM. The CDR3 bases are TGTGCCAGCAAGTCAGGGGGCGCAGGCGAAAAACTGTTTTTT. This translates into CASKSGGAGEKLFF.

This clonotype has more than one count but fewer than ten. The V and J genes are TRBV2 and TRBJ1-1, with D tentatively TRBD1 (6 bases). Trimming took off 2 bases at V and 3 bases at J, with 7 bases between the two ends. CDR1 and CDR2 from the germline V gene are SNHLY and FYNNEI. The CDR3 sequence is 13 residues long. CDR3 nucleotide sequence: TGTGCCAGCAGTGAAAGGGGGTACACTGAAGCTTTCTTT. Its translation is CASSERGYTEAFF.

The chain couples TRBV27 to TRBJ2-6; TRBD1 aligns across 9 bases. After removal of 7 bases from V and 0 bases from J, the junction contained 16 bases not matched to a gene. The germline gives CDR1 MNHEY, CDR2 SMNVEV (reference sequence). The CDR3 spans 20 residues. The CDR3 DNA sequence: TGTGCCAGCACCTTATCCCGGGACAGGGTCACTAGCTCTGGGGCCAACGTCCTGACTTTC. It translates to CASTLSRDRVTSSGANVLTF.

This CDR3 is CSATERERGADTQYF. As DNA, the CDR3 is TGCAGTGCTACAGAGCGGGAACGTGGCGCAGATACGCAGTATTTT. The chain carries TRBV20-1 and TRBJ2-3; 7 positions match TRBD2. This CDR3 contains 15 residues. Unmatched junction bases numbered 11, after V lost 4 bases and J lost 4 bases. In germline, CDR1 is DFQATT, CDR2 SNEGSKA (reference sequence).

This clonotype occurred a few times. The CDR3: CASQNQGGPAETQYF. As DNA, the CDR3 is TGTGCCAGTCAAAACCAAGGAGGGCCAGCTGAGACCCAGTACTTC. This chain connects TRBV28 to TRBJ2-5, with TRBD2 as a possible D gene (6 bases). The CDR3 extends over 15 amino acids. Germline CDR1 MDHEN, CDR2 SYDVKM. Trimming removed 9 bases at V and 5 bases at J, with 22 bases between. Complete variable domain (other parts from reference TRBV28 and TRBJ2-5): DVKVTQSSRYLVKRTGEKVFLECVQDMDHENMFWYRQDPGLGLRLIYFSYDVKMKEKGDIPEGYSVSREKKERFSLILESASTNQTSMYLCASQNQGGPAETQYFGPGTRLLVL.

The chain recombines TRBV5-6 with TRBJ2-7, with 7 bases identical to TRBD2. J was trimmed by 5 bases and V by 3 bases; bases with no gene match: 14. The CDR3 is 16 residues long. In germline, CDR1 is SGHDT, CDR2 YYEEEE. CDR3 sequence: CASSWPHTGGIDEQYF. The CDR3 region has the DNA TGTGCCAGCAGCTGGCCCCACACGGGGGGTATCGACGAGCAGTACTTC. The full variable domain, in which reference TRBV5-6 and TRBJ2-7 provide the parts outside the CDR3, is DAGVTQSPTHLIKTRGQQVTLRCSPKSGHDTVSWYQQALGQGPQFIFQYYEEEERQRGNFPDRFSGHQFPNYSSELNVNALLLGDSALYLCASSWPHTGGIDEQYFGPGTRLTVT.

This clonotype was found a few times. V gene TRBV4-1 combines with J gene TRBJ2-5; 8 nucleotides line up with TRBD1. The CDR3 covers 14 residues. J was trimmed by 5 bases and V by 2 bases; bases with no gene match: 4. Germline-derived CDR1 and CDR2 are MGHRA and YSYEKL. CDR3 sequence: CASSQQGAEETQYF. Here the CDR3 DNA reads TGCGCCAGCAGCCAACAGGGGGCAGAGGAGACCCAGTACTTC.

The CDR3 coding sequence is TGCAGTGTTGCGAAAGGGGGCAGCTACAATGAGCAGTTCTTC. As protein: CSVAKGGSYNEQFF. The rearrangement joins TRBV20-1 to TRBJ2-1, with TRBD1 matching over 7 bases. Per germline, CDR1 DFQATT and CDR2 SNEGSKA (reference sequence). The CDR3 length is 14 residues. J lost 3 bases, V lost 7 bases, and 9 bases had no gene match.

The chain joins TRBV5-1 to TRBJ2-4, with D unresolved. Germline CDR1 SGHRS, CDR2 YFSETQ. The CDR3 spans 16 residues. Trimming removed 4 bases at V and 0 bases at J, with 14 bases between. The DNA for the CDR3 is TGCGCCAGCAGCCCCCCGTCCGGCCTAGCCAAAAACATTCAGTACTTC. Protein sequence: CASSPPSGLAKNIQYF.

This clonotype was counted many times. CDR3 DNA sequence: TGTGCCAGCAGCTTAGGCGGACTAGCGGGGAGGGAGACCCAGTACTTC. Its protein product is CASSLGGLAGRETQYF. The J gene is TRBJ2-5, the V gene TRBV7-2, with 12 bases matching TRBD2. The CDR3 is 16 residues long. CDR1 SGHTA and CDR2 FQGNSA come from the germline V gene. Trimming at V came to 1 base and at J to 5 bases, leaving 5 bases not matched to a gene.

CDR3 residues: CASSDTGQGLYAIQYF. CDR3 DNA sequence: TGCGCCAGCAGCGATACTGGACAGGGGCTCTACGCCATTCAGTACTTC. The gene calls are TRBV5-1 and TRBJ2-4; 9 bases are a match to TRBD1. Germline assignment: CDR1 SGHRS and CDR2 YFSETQ. This CDR3 spans 16 amino acids. The ends lost 4 bases at V and 9 bases at J; junction bases unmatched: 14.

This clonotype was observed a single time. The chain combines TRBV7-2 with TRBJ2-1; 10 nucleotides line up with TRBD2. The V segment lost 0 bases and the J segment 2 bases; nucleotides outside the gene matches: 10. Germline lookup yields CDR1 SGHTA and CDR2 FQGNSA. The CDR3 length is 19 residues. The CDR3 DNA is TGTGCCAGCAGCTTAGCCGGGACTAGCGTCAAGGGCCCCTACAATGAGCAGTTCTTC. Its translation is CASSLAGTSVKGPYNEQFF. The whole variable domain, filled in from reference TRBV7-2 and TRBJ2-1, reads GAGVSQSPSNKVTEKGKDVELRCDPISGHTALYWYRQSLGQGLEFLIYFQGNSAPDKSGLPSDRFSAERTGGSVSTLTIQRTQQEDSAVYLCASSLAGTSVKGPYNEQFFGPGTRLTVL.

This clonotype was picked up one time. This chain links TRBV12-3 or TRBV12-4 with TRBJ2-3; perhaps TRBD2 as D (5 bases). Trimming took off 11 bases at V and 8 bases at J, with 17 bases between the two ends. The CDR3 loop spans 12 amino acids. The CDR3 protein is CAALSSAGTQYF. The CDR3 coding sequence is TGTGCCGCCCTCTCTTCTGCGGGTACGCAGTATTTT.

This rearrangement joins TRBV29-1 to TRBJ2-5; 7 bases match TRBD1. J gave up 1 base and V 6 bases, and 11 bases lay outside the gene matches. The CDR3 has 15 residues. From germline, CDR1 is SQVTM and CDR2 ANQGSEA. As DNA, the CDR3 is TGCAGCGTCGCCCCGGGACAGCATAGCCAAGAGACCCAGTACTTC. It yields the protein CSVAPGQHSQETQYF. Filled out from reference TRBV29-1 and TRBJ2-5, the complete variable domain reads SAVISQKPSRDICQRGTSLTIQCQVDSQVTMMFWYRQQPGQSLTLIATANQGSEATYESGFVIDKFPISRPNLTFSTLTVSNMSPEDSSIYLCSVAPGQHSQETQYFGPGTRLLVL.

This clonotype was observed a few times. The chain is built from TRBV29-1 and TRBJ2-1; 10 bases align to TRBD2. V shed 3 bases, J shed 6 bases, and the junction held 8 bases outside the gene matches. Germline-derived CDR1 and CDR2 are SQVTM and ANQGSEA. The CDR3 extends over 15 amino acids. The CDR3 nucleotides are TGCAGCGTTGAGCGGTGGGCTAGCGGGAGCAATGAGCAGTTCTTC. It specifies CSVERWASGSNEQFF.

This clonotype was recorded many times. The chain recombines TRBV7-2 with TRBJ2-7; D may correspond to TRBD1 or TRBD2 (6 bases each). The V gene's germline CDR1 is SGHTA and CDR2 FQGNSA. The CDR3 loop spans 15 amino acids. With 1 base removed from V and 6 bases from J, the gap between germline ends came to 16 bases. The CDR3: CASSLEGGLPSEQYF. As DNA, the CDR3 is TGTGCCAGCAGCTTAGAGGGGGGCCTACCAAGCGAGCAGTACTTC.

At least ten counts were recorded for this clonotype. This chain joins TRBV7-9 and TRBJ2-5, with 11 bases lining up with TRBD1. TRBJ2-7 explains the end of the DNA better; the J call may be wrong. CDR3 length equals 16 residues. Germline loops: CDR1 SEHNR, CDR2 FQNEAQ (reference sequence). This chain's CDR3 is CASSLVSGQGAHEQYF. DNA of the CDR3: TGTGCCAGCAGCTTAGTGAGCGGACAGGGGGCGCACGAGCAGTACTTC.